This T cell receptor beta chain was recovered during a study of T cells in women clearing cervical HPV infection (dated by TCRdb to the late 2010s). For the study in its entirety: The cases were 20 to 30 women with histologically confirmed HPV16-related CIN3 or worse, and 2 of those women had invasive cancers. Since HLA typing was available for only a few women, HLA type could not be ruled out as a confounder. This exploratory proof-of-principle case-control study, nested within the Guanacaste HPV Natural History Study in Costa Rica, compared TCR repertoires among women with different cervical HPV16 outcomes. Five blinded duplicates per group were added as quality controls, so that about 60 samples were obtained: around 50 participants and some 10 replicates. Among cases, blood sampling occurred a median of roughly 160 days after lesion detection, with an interquartile range of roughly 85 to 210 days. The controls were fewer than 30 women whose single incident HPV16 infection cleared within 12 months with no development of precancer or cancer. Blood from cases was collected at the visit where the lesion was first found, while blood from controls was collected once the infection could no longer be detected. Cases and controls were matched on age within five years and on year of sample collection. Cases had a median age of about 34 years and controls had a median age of about 41, with no significant differences in baseline characteristics. In the parent cohort, 10,049 women aged 18 or older were enrolled in Guanacaste, Costa Rica, during 1993 to 1994 and then followed for less than 8 years. Beyond this particular receptor, the publication reports: Random forest classifiers that combined richness and V gene abundances separated cases from controls with an estimated AUC of approximately 0.79. Whether associations preceded infection or resulted from infection could not be shown with the cross-sectional design, and effector/memory subsets and HPV-specific T cells were not isolated. Because T-cell numbers per sample were unknown, differences in richness could reflect varying T-cell content rather than repertoire biology. CIN3+ cases had significantly higher TCR repertoire richness than controls across sequencing depths, but evenness did not differ between the groups. Lower TRBV6-7 relative abundance was observed in cases than in controls (approximately 0.1% versus 0.16%; Bonferroni P = 0.0008).

Every participant had a single incident cervical HPV16 infection, and women with prevalent HPV16 infections were excluded. Cervical HPV DNA was detected by MY09/MY11 PCR and genotyped by dot-blot hybridization. More than 14 mL of heparinized blood were centrifuged, and the buffy coat was split into aliquots, frozen at -30 degrees C, and then kept at -80 degrees C. Genomic DNA was extracted from buffy coat specimens using QIAGEN kits. The germline V gene gives CDR1 as SGHTA and CDR2 as FQGTGA. The CDR3 measures 14 amino acids from cysteine to phenylalanine. Sequencing covers 33 bases of the CDR3, shown here with the frame starting at base 1. Using the immunoSEQ assay, multiplex PCR amplified TCR beta CDR3 regions from an average of approximately 1,200 ng of genomic DNA per sample. Primer bias was corrected in the assay by using a complete synthetic TCR repertoire to establish an amplification baseline. The amplicons were sequenced on the Illumina platform. As for the authors' bioinformatics: Sequences were error-corrected by clustering with frequency ratios and a modified nearest-neighbor algorithm, then analyzed in the immunoSEQ Analyzer with IMGT gene definitions. At each rarefaction depth, TCR richness and evenness were averaged across 20 rarefaction repeats, and any sample with fewer sequences than the depth was left out. Wilcoxon rank sum tests with FDR correction were used to compare V, D and J gene relative abundances between the groups. An intraclass correlation of around 96% for TCR richness and an average of around 76% across 66 gene segments were obtained from the blinded duplicates. This is the immuneACCESS table as TCRdb keeps it, with only in-frame sequences that have V and J called. A part of the clones is gone; compared with another copy, unresolved V genes explain less than half, and the rest is unexplained. The V and J calls and clone size come from that table; D and trimming were worked out from the DNA. Per the sample table, the count is some 21,000 clones. The ten largest account for roughly 24% of the sample.

As to this clone: This clone's antigen is unknown. The read terminates 3 residues before the CDR3 end, so the remaining end is supplied by the germline J gene.

The chain is made from TRBV7-3 and TRBJ1-2, with the D gene too uncertain to name. The clonotype was recovered from a woman between 18 and 70 years old with a cervical HPV16 infection that either progressed to CIN3+ or cleared (not recorded which). Sequences were obtained from blood buffy coat. Incomplete CDR3 DNA: TGTGCCAGCAGCTTAAGGCTAGCGTTGAATGAC. Translated, this gives CASSLRLALND. The whole CDR3 sequence reads CASSLRLALNDYTF.